These 13 T cell receptor beta chains came from one sample sequenced in a study of neoadjuvant nivolumab and ipilimumab in lung cancer (dated by TCRdb to 2019 to 2021). The time point label here, explained by the study, means: at surgical resection after neoadjuvant nivolumab +/- ipilimumab. The method behind the library was the immunoSEQ multiplex PCR assay. Drawn from immuneACCESS, this table holds only the in-frame rearrangements with V and J called that TCRdb kept. Clones are partly lost; checked studies trace under half to an unresolved V gene and leave the rest unexplained. The sample contains thousands of clones, roughly 80% of them found a single time. The ten largest make up around 5.2% of the sample. The sample was normal lung tissue adjacent to the tumor, taken after neoadjuvant nivolumab, alone or with ipilimumab, at or shortly before surgery. All receptors come from an adult with non-small cell lung cancer. Some clones in this sample may be carry-over from other donors' samples.

The V and J genes are TRBV12-5 and TRBJ2-1, with 7 positions matching TRBD2. V dropped 6 bases and J dropped 3; count of bases not matched to a gene: 20. The CDR3 is made up of 19 amino acids. Germline CDR1 reads LGHNT; CDR2 reads FRNRAP. The CDR3 DNA sequence: TGTGCTAGTGGCCCGTATCAGGCCTGGGGCGGGGGATACTACAATGAGCAGTTCTTC. This sequence encodes CASGPYQAWGGGYYNEQFF.

The genes are TRBV11-3 and TRBJ2-1, with 7 bases identical to TRBD2. Germline V lookup: CDR1 SGHNT, CDR2 YENEEA. V gave up 1 base and J gave up 3 bases; unmatched junction bases: 9. There are 17 residues in the CDR3. The CDR3 DNA is TGTGCCAGCAGCTTAGTAAGCCCTAGCGGTTACTACAATGAGCAGTTCTTC. The encoded protein is CASSLVSPSGYYNEQFF.

This chain links TRBV6-6 with TRBJ1-1; 8 nucleotides line up with TRBD1. Germline CDR1 reads MNHNY; CDR2 reads SVGAGI (reference sequence). The V gene end was trimmed by 2 bases and the J gene end by 13 bases; junction bases not matched to a gene: 6. This CDR3 spans 12 amino acids. This CDR3 is CASSYEAGGGFF. For the CDR3, the DNA is TGTGCCAGCAGTTACGAGGCAGGGGGCGGTTTCTTT.

This chain links TRBV7-2 with TRBJ2-7; 9 nucleotides align to TRBD2. CDR1 and CDR2 (germline): SGHTA, FQGNSA. The CDR3 covers 15 residues. The junction had 3 bases not matched to a gene; V was cut back by 3 bases and J by 0 bases. CDR3 amino acids: CASSFGGGGSYEQYF. The CDR3 nucleotides are TGTGCCAGCAGCTTTGGCGGGGGGGGCTCCTACGAGCAGTACTTC. The whole variable domain, remainder taken from reference TRBV7-2 and TRBJ2-7, is GAGVSQSPSNKVTEKGKDVELRCDPISGHTALYWYRQSLGQGLEFLIYFQGNSAPDKSGLPSDRFSAERTGGSVSTLTIQRTQQEDSAVYLCASSFGGGGSYEQYFGPGTRLTVT.

The rearrangement links TRBV7-9 to TRBJ2-7; TRBD1 might be the D (5 bases). V was clipped by 6 bases and J by 2 bases, with 14 bases between them. This CDR3 is 14 amino acids long. The germline CDR1 and CDR2 sequences are SEHNR and FQNEAQ (reference sequence). The CDR3 sequence is CASSSPTEPYEQYF. The CDR3 nucleotides are TGTGCCAGCAGTTCCCCGACAGAACCCTACGAGCAGTACTTC.

The gene calls are TRBV11-2 and TRBJ2-3, with 8 bases lining up with TRBD1. The germline CDR1 and CDR2 sequences are SGHAT and FQNNGV. J lost 1 base, V lost 5 bases, and 11 bases had no gene match. CDR3 size: 17 residues. CDR3 sequence (DNA): TGTGCCAGCAGCCAGATCGGGACAGGCTGGGGCACAGATACGCAGTATTTT. Translating it yields CASSQIGTGWGTDTQYF.

In this sample, this clone turned up a few times. Other DNA sequences in the same sample also yield this CDR3. The chain is built from TRBV27 and TRBJ1-1; D uncertain. The length of the CDR3 is 13 residues. Germline V CDR1 and CDR2: MNHEY, SMNVEV (reference sequence). The V end was cut by 6 bases, the J end by 0 bases, with 8 bases between. CDR3 coding DNA: TGTGCCAGCAGGAATGACCTGAACACTGAAGCTTTCTTT. It translates to CASRNDLNTEAFF.

The chain uses TRBV7-9 and TRBJ1-2, with 8 nucleotides matching TRBD1. The CDR3 has 15 amino acids. The V gene end was trimmed by 4 bases and the J gene end by 4 bases; junction bases not matched to a gene: 8. Per the germline V gene, CDR1 is SEHNR and CDR2 is FQNEAQ (reference sequence). The CDR3 region is CASSYSGTGSYGYTF. The DNA for the CDR3 is TGTGCCAGCAGCTATTCCGGGACAGGATCCTATGGCTACACCTTC.

The chain carries TRBV7-9 and TRBJ2-2; D gene ambiguous. In germline, CDR1 is SEHNR, CDR2 FQNEAQ (reference sequence). The CDR3 runs to 13 residues. V was cut by 3 bases and J by 0 bases, with 2 bases left in between. The CDR3 coding sequence is TGTGCCAGCAGCTTCTCGAACACCGGGGAGCTGTTTTTT. Residues: CASSFSNTGELFF.

The chain is built from TRBV6-5 and TRBJ2-5, with 8 bases fitting TRBD2. The CDR3 is made up of 15 amino acids. V was clipped by 5 bases and J by 2 bases; unmatched bases: 7. Germline V gives CDR1 MNHEY, CDR2 SVGAGI. CDR3 bases: TGTGCCAGCAGTCGCCGGGGGGGCCTACAAGAGACCCAGTACTTC. This gives the protein CASSRRGGLQETQYF.

This chain links TRBV11-2 with TRBJ2-7, with 7 positions matching TRBD1. Per germline, CDR1 SGHAT and CDR2 FQNNGV. The CDR3 extends over 15 amino acids. Trimming cost V 1 base and J 3 bases; bases outside gene matches: 6. The CDR3 DNA reads TGTGCCAGCAGCTTAGGGGACAGTGCTGTCTACGAGCAGTACTTC. This codes for CASSLGDSAVYEQYF.

This chain connects TRBV11-3 to TRBJ2-3, with a tentative D call TRBD1 (7 bases). Trimming took 5 bases from V and 1 from J, leaving 19 bases between them. The CDR3 runs 17 residues. Per the germline V gene, CDR1 is SGHNT and CDR2 is YENEEA. The CDR3 reads CASSPRGQGGGTDTQYF. The CDR3, as DNA: TGTGCCAGCAGCCCGAGAGGCCAGGGGGGAGGCACAGATACGCAGTATTTT.

The chain employs TRBV5-6 and TRBJ1-1; 7 positions match TRBD1. V trimming: 2 bases; J trimming: 5 bases; junction bases outside the gene matches: 3. Per germline, CDR1 SGHDT and CDR2 YYEEEE. The CDR3 runs to 13 residues. Here the CDR3 DNA reads TGTGCCAGCAGCTTCCGCAGGGGGACTGAAGCTTTCTTT. Protein: CASSFRRGTEAFF.